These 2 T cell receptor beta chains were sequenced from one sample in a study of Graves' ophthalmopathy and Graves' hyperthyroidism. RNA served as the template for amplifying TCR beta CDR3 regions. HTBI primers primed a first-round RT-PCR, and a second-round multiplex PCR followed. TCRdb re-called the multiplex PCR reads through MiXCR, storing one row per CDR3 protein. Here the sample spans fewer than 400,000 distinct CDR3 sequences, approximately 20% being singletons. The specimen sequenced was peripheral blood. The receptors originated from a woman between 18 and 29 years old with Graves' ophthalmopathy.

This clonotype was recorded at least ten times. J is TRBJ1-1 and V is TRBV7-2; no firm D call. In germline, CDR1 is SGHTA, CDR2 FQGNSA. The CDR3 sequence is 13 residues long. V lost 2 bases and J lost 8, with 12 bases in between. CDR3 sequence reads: CASSLSDGSEAFF. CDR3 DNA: TGTGCCAGCAGCTTATCTGACGGATCGGAAGCTTTCTTT.

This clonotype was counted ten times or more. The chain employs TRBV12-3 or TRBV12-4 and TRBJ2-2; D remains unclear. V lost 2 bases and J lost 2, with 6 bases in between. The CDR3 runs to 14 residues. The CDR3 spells CASSLNTNTGELFF. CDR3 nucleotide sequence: TGTGCCAGCAGTTTAAACACCAACACCGGGGAGCTGTTTTTT.